The clone carrying this T cell receptor (beta chain) was seen at least ten times. The data belong to a study of early T cells in non-severe SARS-CoV-2 infection. TCRdb recomputed calls from the 5' RACE reads with MiXCR, one row per CDR3 protein. The profile covers tens of thousands of distinct CDR3 sequences, with roughly 12% appearing a single time and less than 4.5% taken by the ten largest. V lost 4 bases to trimming and J lost 0 bases; unmatched junction nucleotides: 5. The CDR3 length is 15 residues. This receptor was taken from an adult who was a healthcare worker with PCR-confirmed SARS-CoV-2 infection or an uninfected control (not recorded which). The chain has TRBV12-3 or TRBV12-4 and TRBJ2-7; 8 nucleotides align to TRBD1. Sequencing used whole blood. CDR3 DNA sequence: TGTGCCAGCAGTTCCCGGGACAGGAGCTCCTACGAGCAGTACTTC. Protein product: CASSSRDRSSYEQYF.